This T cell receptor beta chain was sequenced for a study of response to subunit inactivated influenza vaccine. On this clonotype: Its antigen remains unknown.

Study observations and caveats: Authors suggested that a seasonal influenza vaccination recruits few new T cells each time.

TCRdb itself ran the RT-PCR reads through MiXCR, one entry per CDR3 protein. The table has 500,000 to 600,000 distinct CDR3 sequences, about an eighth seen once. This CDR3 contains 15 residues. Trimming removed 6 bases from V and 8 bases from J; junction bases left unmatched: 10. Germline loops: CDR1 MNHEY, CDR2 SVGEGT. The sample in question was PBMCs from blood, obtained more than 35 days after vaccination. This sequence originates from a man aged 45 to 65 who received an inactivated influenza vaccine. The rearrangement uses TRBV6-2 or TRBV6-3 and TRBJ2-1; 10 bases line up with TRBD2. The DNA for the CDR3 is TGTGCCAGCAGACTAGCGGGAACGGGGACCTATGAGCAGTTCTTC. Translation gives CASRLAGTGTYEQFF.